This passage covers 31 T cell receptor beta chains from one sample sequenced in a study of T-cell memory formation after mild COVID-19. TCRdb reprocessed the 5' RACE reads via MiXCR and lists one record per CDR3 protein. The sample carries 400,000 to 500,000 distinct CDR3 sequences, around 18% recorded once. What was sequenced was PBMCs or a T cell subset sorted from them (not recorded which). Receptor source: an adult woman who had mild COVID-19 (a few samples of this study predate the infection). Cell type and time point are not known.

This sequence joins TRBV30 and TRBJ1-2, with D tentatively TRBD1 (5 bases). The CDR3 sequence is 11 residues long. The germline V and J ends were trimmed by 5 bases and 8 bases, with 12 bases remaining between them. The germline V gene has CDR1 GTSNPN and CDR2 SVGIG (reference sequence). The CDR3 is CAWGTERGYTF. The DNA of the CDR3 is TGTGCCTGGGGGACGGAGAGGGGCTACACCTTC. Full variable domain (remainder filled in from reference TRBV30 and TRBJ1-2): SQTIHQWPATLVQPVGSPLSLECTVEGTSNPNLYWYRQAAGRGLQLLFYSVGIGQISSEVPQNLSASRPQDRQFILSSKKLLLSDSGFYLCAWGTERGYTFGSGTRLTVV.

This clonotype was counted only a few times. V usage is TRBV12-3 or TRBV12-4 and J usage is TRBJ2-3, with TRBD2 matching 9 bases. This CDR3 has 14 residues. The V segment lost 2 bases and the J segment 6 bases; nucleotides outside the gene matches: 3. The CDR3, as DNA: TGTGCCAGCAGTTTACAGCGGGAGGAGGATACGCAGTATTTT. This encodes CASSLQREEDTQYF.

In this sample, this clonotype turned up a few times. The rearrangement uses TRBV20-1 and TRBJ2-7, with 8 bases that match TRBD2. V shed 5 bases, J shed 6 bases, and the junction held 12 bases outside the gene matches. The CDR3 covers 14 residues. The germline CDR1 and CDR2 sequences are DFQATT and SNEGSKA (reference sequence). The CDR3 DNA is TGCAGTGCTTCCCCCGGGGGGGCCTATCGCGAGCAGTACTTC. Translated, it gives CSASPGGAYREQYF.

This clonotype was seen more than once but under ten times. This sequence joins TRBV19 and TRBJ2-7, with D possibly being TRBD1 (6 bases). V was cut by 9 bases and J by 6 bases, with 15 bases left in between. CDR1 is LNHDA and CDR2 is SQIVND in the germline V gene (reference sequence). This CDR3 comprises 12 residues. The CDR3, as DNA: TGTGCCAGCGGAGCTCAGGGGAGCGAGCAGTACTTC. Protein: CASGAQGSEQYF.

This clonotype has a handful of counts. The chain uses TRBV29-1 and TRBJ1-3, with TRBD1 matching 7 bases. V lost 6 bases, J lost 1 base, and 3 bases stayed unmatched. Looked up from germline, CDR1 is SQVTM and CDR2 is ANQGSEA. This CDR3 contains 13 residues. The CDR3 loop reads CSVGTDSGNTIYF. CDR3 sequence (DNA): TGCAGCGTCGGGACAGATTCTGGAAACACCATATATTTT.

This clonotype was observed a few times. CDR3 in amino acids: CASSQDFGGLYNEQFF. In DNA, the CDR3 is TGTGCCAGCAGCCAAGATTTCGGGGGCCTTTACAATGAGCAGTTCTTC. The chain joins TRBV3-1 to TRBJ2-1; D may correspond to TRBD1 or TRBD2 (6 bases each). V was cut by 0 bases and J by 4 bases, with 13 bases left in between. CDR1 is LGHDT, CDR2 YNNKEL, per germline (reference sequence). This CDR3 is built from 16 residues.

This clonotype has more than one count but fewer than ten. The gene calls are TRBV20-1 and TRBJ1-4, with D perhaps matching TRBD1 (6 bases). This CDR3 is built from 15 residues. V shed 3 bases and J shed 7 bases, with 18 bases lying between them. Germline CDR1 DFQATT, CDR2 SNEGSKA (reference sequence). The DNA for the CDR3 is TGCAGTGCTAGGGGTATCCGGGGGACACCTGAAAAACTGTTTTTT. Protein product: CSARGIRGTPEKLFF.

The chain recombines TRBV4-1 with TRBJ2-1; D is ambiguous. V dropped 2 bases and J dropped 5 bases, with 10 bases sitting between them. The CDR3 covers 14 residues. The germline V gene has CDR1 MGHRA and CDR2 YSYEKL. The CDR3 protein is CASSQPRSDNEQFF. The CDR3 DNA reads as TGCGCCAGCAGCCAACCCCGCTCTGACAATGAGCAGTTCTTC.

This chain links TRBV2 with TRBJ2-5; 10 positions match TRBD2. Per germline, CDR1 SNHLY and CDR2 FYNNEI. CDR3 length: 16 residues. After removal of 6 bases from V and 5 bases from J, the junction contained 12 bases not matched to a gene. CDR3 protein: CASSSASGRVPETQYF. As DNA, the CDR3 is TGTGCCAGCAGCAGTGCCAGCGGGAGGGTTCCGGAGACCCAGTACTTC.

A few counts support this clonotype. V gene TRBV9 combines with J gene TRBJ1-1, with D possibly TRBD1 on 5 matching bases. The CDR3 has 16 residues. V gave up 0 bases and J gave up 1 base, with 13 bases separating them. Germline V gene lookup returns CDR1 SGDLS and CDR2 YYNGEE. The chain's CDR3 is CASSVGQTNPNTEAFF. The CDR3 DNA reads TGTGCCAGCAGCGTAGGACAGACTAACCCGAACACTGAAGCTTTCTTT.

A few counts support this clonotype. The rearrangement uses TRBV7-2 and TRBJ1-2; the match to TRBD1 covers 8 bases. Germline V gene data show CDR1 as SGHTA and CDR2 as FQGNSA. The CDR3 is 14 amino acids. With V trimmed by 5 bases and J by 7 bases, 9 bases remained unmatched. CDR3 amino acids: CASSPGQGGFGYTF. The DNA for the CDR3 is TGTGCCAGCAGCCCCGGACAGGGAGGATTTGGCTACACCTTC.

The rearrangement joins TRBV19 to TRBJ2-3, with D maybe TRBD1 (6 bases). This CDR3 contains 15 residues. The germline V gene encodes CDR1 LNHDA and CDR2 SQIVND (reference sequence). V gave up 11 bases and J gave up 2 bases, with 20 bases separating them. The CDR3 nucleotides are TGTGCCGCCAGTAGTATCAGACAGGACACAGATACGCAGTATTTT. It translates to CAASSIRQDTDTQYF.

With regard to this clonotype: Germline is not matched at one junction end, which may reflect a read error. The chain couples TRBV7-9 to TRBJ2-2, with 10 bases matching TRBD1. Germline V gives CDR1 SEHNR, CDR2 FQNEAQ (reference sequence). The CDR3 sequence is 20 residues long. CDR3 protein: CASSLVRGTGAQEDTGELFF. CDR3 DNA: TGTGCCAGCAGCTTAGTCAGGGGGACAGGGGCTCAAGAAGACACTGGGGAGCTGTTTTTT.

This clonotype has more than one count but fewer than ten. This chain connects TRBV20-1 to TRBJ2-5; 9 nucleotides agree with TRBD2. The CDR3 runs to 18 residues. Germline CDR1 and CDR2: DFQATT and SNEGSKA (reference sequence). The junction had 13 bases not matched to a gene; V was cut back by 0 bases and J by 2 bases. This CDR3 reads CSARDGTSYLRGQETQYF. As DNA, the CDR3 is TGCAGTGCTAGAGACGGGACTAGCTATCTCCGGGGGCAAGAGACCCAGTACTTC.

Only a few counts were recorded for this clonotype. V and J are TRBV20-1 and TRBJ2-7; 7 nucleotides agree with TRBD2. Germline CDR1 reads DFQATT; CDR2 reads SNEGSKA (reference sequence). This CDR3 region has 15 residues. V was clipped by 2 bases and J by 0 bases; unmatched bases: 7. CDR3 nucleotides: TGCAGTGCTAGAAATCTAGCGGAGAGCTCCTACGAGCAGTACTTC. Translation: CSARNLAESSYEQYF.

The V and J genes are TRBV6-2 or TRBV6-3 and TRBJ2-1, with TRBD1 identical over 7 bases. CDR1 and CDR2 from the germline V gene are MNHEY and SVGEGT. The CDR3 has 14 residues. The V and J ends lost 6 bases and 4 bases, in that order; junction bases with no gene match: 6. DNA of the CDR3: TGTGCCAGCAGGCCCGGGACAGCTTACAATGAGCAGTTCTTC. This codes for CASRPGTAYNEQFF.

This clonotype came up a few times. The rearrangement uses TRBV18 and TRBJ2-5; 9 positions match TRBD1. Per germline, CDR1 KGHSH and CDR2 LQKENI. The CDR3 has 15 residues. V shed 5 bases, J shed 2 bases, and the junction held 6 bases outside the gene matches. The CDR3 here is CASSAGTGWQETQYF. The CDR3 nucleotides read TGTGCCAGCTCAGCCGGGACAGGGTGGCAAGAGACCCAGTACTTC.

This clonotype was counted between two and nine times. The chain recombines TRBV7-9 with TRBJ1-1, with D possibly being TRBD1 (5 bases). This CDR3 comprises 12 residues. Between the trimmed V and J ends, which lost 5 bases and 7 bases, there was a span of 11 bases. Germline assignment: CDR1 SEHNR and CDR2 FQNEAQ (reference sequence). CDR3 in amino acids: CASSAGGIEAFF. In DNA, the CDR3 is TGTGCCAGCAGCGCTGGGGGGATTGAAGCTTTCTTT.

The rearrangement uses TRBV5-5 and TRBJ1-6, with a weak D call TRBD1 (5 bases). The CDR3 spans 15 residues. Trimming cost V 2 bases and J 7 bases, with 13 bases left between them. From germline, CDR1 is SGHKS and CDR2 YYEKEE (reference sequence). DNA for the CDR3: TGTGCCAGCAGCTTCGCGCAGGGTTACAATTCACCCCTCCACTTT. It codes for CASSFAQGYNSPLHF.

Worth noting for this clonotype: One end of the junction varies from germline; a read error may be responsible. The J gene is TRBJ2-1, the V gene TRBV27; 8 bases agree with TRBD2. Germline CDR1 and CDR2: MNHEY and SMNVEV (reference sequence). CDR3 length: 10 residues. Written as DNA, the CDR3 is TGTGCCAGCAAAATAGCGGGAAGTTGCTTC. This encodes CASKIAGSCF.

This chain links TRBV5-5 with TRBJ2-1; TRBD2 aligns across 8 bases. This CDR3 spans 13 amino acids. Trimming took 5 bases from V and 8 from J; bases not matched to a gene: 6. Germline CDR1 SGHKS, CDR2 YYEKEE (reference sequence). The CDR3 spells CASRAAGGDEQFF. The CDR3 DNA reads as TGTGCCAGCAGGGCCGCGGGGGGCGATGAGCAGTTCTTC.

This clonotype was detected only a few times. J is TRBJ2-1 and V is TRBV20-1; no definite D call. The germline CDR1 and CDR2 sequences are DFQATT and SNEGSKA (reference sequence). The CDR3 is made up of 11 amino acids. Trimming cost V 6 bases and J 4 bases, with 7 bases left between them. CDR3 sequence reads: CSAPQYNEQFF. DNA for the CDR3: TGCAGTGCGCCACAATACAATGAGCAGTTCTTC.

This clonotype has just a few counts. The chain uses TRBV9 and TRBJ2-1; 8 nucleotides agree with TRBD1. CDR1 and CDR2 (germline): SGDLS, YYNGEE. There are 15 residues in the CDR3. The V segment lost 1 base and the J segment 4 bases; nucleotides outside the gene matches: 4. The CDR3 loop is CASSVSGQEYNEQFF. The CDR3 region has the DNA TGTGCCAGCAGCGTATCGGGACAGGAGTACAATGAGCAGTTCTTC. Together with reference TRBV9 and TRBJ2-1, the CDR3 gives the full variable domain: DSGVTQTPKHLITATGQRVTLRCSPRSGDLSVYWYQQSLDQGLQFLIQYYNGEERAKGNILERFSAQQFPDLHSELNLSSLELGDSALYFCASSVSGQEYNEQFFGPGTRLTVL.

This clonotype was counted between two and nine times. The chain employs TRBV5-1 and TRBJ2-1; D is uncertain. Germline V gives CDR1 SGHRS, CDR2 YFSETQ. V was trimmed by 0 bases and J by 4 bases, leaving 14 bases between them. The CDR3 length is 16 residues. The CDR3 sequence is CASSLGHSRDYNEQFF. The CDR3, as DNA: TGCGCCAGCAGCTTGGGACACTCTAGGGATTACAATGAGCAGTTCTTC. The variable domain in full, with the rest retrieved from reference TRBV5-1 and TRBJ2-1, is KAGVTQTPRYLIKTRGQQVTLSCSPISGHRSVSWYQQTPGQGLQFLFEYFSETQRNKGNFPGRFSGRQFSNSRSEMNVSTLELGDSALYLCASSLGHSRDYNEQFFGPGTRLTVL.

The V and J genes are TRBV10-3 and TRBJ2-1, with no clear D. CDR3 length equals 13 residues. The V gene lost 6 bases and the J gene lost 7 bases, with 13 bases spanning the gap. CDR1 and CDR2 from the germline V gene are ENHRY and SYGVKD. The chain's CDR3 is CAISLVTSNEQFF. In DNA, the CDR3 is TGTGCCATCAGCCTAGTAACTTCGAATGAGCAGTTCTTC.

J is TRBJ2-7 and V is TRBV18; a possible D gene is TRBD1 (6 bases). This CDR3 comprises 16 residues. Between the trimmed V and J ends, which lost 2 bases and 5 bases, there was a span of 19 bases. Germline-derived CDR1 and CDR2 are KGHSH and LQKENI. CDR3 loop: CASSPGVGTFIDEQYF. CDR3 DNA sequence: TGTGCCAGCTCACCAGGAGTCGGGACATTCATTGACGAGCAGTACTTC.

The chain employs TRBV7-6 and TRBJ1-2, with D uncertain. V dropped 0 bases and J dropped 2 bases, with 7 bases sitting between them. CDR3 length equals 14 residues. Germline CDR1 reads SGHVS; CDR2 reads FNYEAQ. CDR3 sequence (DNA): TGTGCCAGCAGCTTAGCGGCGGGAAACTATGGCTACACCTTC. This encodes CASSLAAGNYGYTF.

This clonotype came up a few times. CDR3 loop: CASSHYGTGSNQPQHF. DNA of the CDR3: TGTGCCAGCAGCCACTACGGGACAGGTAGCAATCAGCCCCAGCATTTT. The V and J genes are TRBV7-9 and TRBJ1-5, with 8 nucleotides matching TRBD1. The CDR3 extends over 16 amino acids. CDR1 is SEHNR and CDR2 is FQNEAQ in the germline V gene (reference sequence). V lost 5 bases and J lost 0; bases outside the gene matches: 6.

This clonotype has at least ten counts. The V and J genes are TRBV5-1 and TRBJ2-3, with 9 nucleotides matching TRBD1. The V gene's germline CDR1 is SGHRS and CDR2 YFSETQ. The CDR3 spans 16 residues. Losses at the gene ends were 0 bases for V and 3 bases for J; bases not matched to a gene: 5. As DNA, the CDR3 is TGCGCCAGCAGCTTGGCCGGACAGGGGAGTACAGATACGCAGTATTTT. It codes for CASSLAGQGSTDTQYF.

This clonotype was seen a few times. This sequence joins TRBV7-9 and TRBJ2-2; perhaps D is TRBD1 or TRBD2 (6 bases each). Germline CDR1 is SEHNR and CDR2 is FQNEAQ (reference sequence). This CDR3 has 15 amino acids. V lost 7 bases and J lost 0, with 12 bases in between. This CDR3 is CASIGRQANTGELFF. Here the CDR3 DNA reads TGTGCCAGCATCGGGAGACAGGCGAACACCGGGGAGCTGTTTTTT. Full variable domain (rest looked up from reference TRBV7-9 and TRBJ2-2): DTGVSQNPRHKITKRGQNVTFRCDPISEHNRLYWYRQTLGQGPEFLTYFQNEAQLEKSRLLSDRFSAERPKGSFSTLEIQRTEQGDSAMYLCASIGRQANTGELFFGEGSRLTVL.

The rearrangement joins TRBV5-1 to TRBJ2-1; a weak D match, TRBD1 (6 bases). The CDR3 is 16 residues long. Germline values: CDR1 SGHRS, CDR2 YFSETQ. Deletions cut 4 bases from V and 0 bases from J, with 14 bases between. In DNA, the CDR3 is TGCGCCAGCAGCCCCACCGGGACAAGCTCCTACAATGAGCAGTTCTTC. Its translation is CASSPTGTSSYNEQFF. Full variable domain (outside the CDR3, taken from reference TRBV5-1 and TRBJ2-1): KAGVTQTPRYLIKTRGQQVTLSCSPISGHRSVSWYQQTPGQGLQFLFEYFSETQRNKGNFPGRFSGRQFSNSRSEMNVSTLELGDSALYLCASSPTGTSSYNEQFFGPGTRLTVL.